This T cell receptor (beta chain) stems from a study of Graves' ophthalmopathy and Graves' hyperthyroidism. Study information: Peripheral blood was collected at initial diagnosis, before any treatment. Study observations and caveats: An approximately 83% specificity and roughly 90% sensitivity were achieved by a 13-signature model that separated ophthalmopathy from stable hyperthyroidism. In blood appeared most of the expanded thyroid clonotypes whose frequency exceeded 0.001. This model predicted ophthalmopathy progression (sensitivity roughly 64%, specificity 72% to 85%).

In this sample, this clonotype turned up a few times. Its antigen is still unknown. Looked up from germline, CDR1 is SEHNR and CDR2 is FQNEAQ (reference sequence). CDR3 length equals 16 residues. Trimming at V came to 1 base and at J to 7 bases, leaving 12 bases not matched to a gene. TCR beta CDR3 regions were amplified from RNA transcripts. First-round RT-PCR used HTBI primers; second-round multiplex PCR followed. Using its own MiXCR run on the multiplex PCR reads, TCRdb lists one record per CDR3 protein. This table has about 390,000 distinct CDR3 sequences, about a sixth appearing once. The receptor was isolated from an adult woman with stable Graves' hyperthyroidism. The V gene is TRBV7-9, the J gene TRBJ1-2, with TRBD1 matching 7 bases. Sequenced: peripheral blood. CDR3 in amino acids: CASSLVGGQRTIGYTF. The DNA of the CDR3 is TGTGCCAGCAGCTTAGTAGGGGGACAGCGGACTATTGGCTACACCTTC.